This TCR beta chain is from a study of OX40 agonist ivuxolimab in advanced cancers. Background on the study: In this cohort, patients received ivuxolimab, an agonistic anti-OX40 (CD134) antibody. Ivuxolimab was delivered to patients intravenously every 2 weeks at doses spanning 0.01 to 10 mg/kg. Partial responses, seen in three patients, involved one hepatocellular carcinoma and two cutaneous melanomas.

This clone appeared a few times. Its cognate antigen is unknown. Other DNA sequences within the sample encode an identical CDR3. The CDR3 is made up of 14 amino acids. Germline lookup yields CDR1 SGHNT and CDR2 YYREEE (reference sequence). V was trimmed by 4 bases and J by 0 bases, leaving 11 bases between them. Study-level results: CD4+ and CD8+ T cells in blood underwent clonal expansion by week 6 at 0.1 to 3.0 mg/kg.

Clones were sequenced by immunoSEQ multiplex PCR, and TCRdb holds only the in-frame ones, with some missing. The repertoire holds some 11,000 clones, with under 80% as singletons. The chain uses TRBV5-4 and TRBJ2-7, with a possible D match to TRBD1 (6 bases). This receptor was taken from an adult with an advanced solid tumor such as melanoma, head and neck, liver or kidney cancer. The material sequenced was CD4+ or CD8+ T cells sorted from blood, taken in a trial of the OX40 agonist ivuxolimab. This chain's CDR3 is CASSPADSSYEQYF. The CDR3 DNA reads TGTGCCAGCAGCCCCGCGGACAGCTCCTACGAGCAGTACTTC.